This TCR beta chain is from a study of response to subunit inactivated influenza vaccine. Each CDR3 protein gets one entry after TCRdb re-called the RT-PCR reads with MiXCR. The table shows roughly 540,000 distinct CDR3 sequences, with around 21% occurring only once. CDR3 length: 12 residues. Concerning this clonotype itself: One junction end does not reproduce the germline sequence, and a read error may be involved.

This sample also belongs to another study, concerning T cells expressing NK-cell markers. As that report states: TCR beta cDNA was made by 5'RACE template switching with UMIs. Investigators obtained TCR beta repertoires from sorted CD3+CD56+NKG2C+, CD3+CD56+NKG2C- and CD3+CD56-NKG2C+ T cells. Dominant NKG2C+ clonotypes were found to form roughly 1.0-7.0% of CD8+ T cells in about six donors. One observes that, in several donors, these clonotypes were also the leading ones within the CD3+CD56-NKG2C+ fraction. What remained unclear was the HCMV specificity of expanded NKG2C+ T cell clones.

This TCR was recovered from a man aged 50 or older who received an inactivated influenza vaccine. The material was CD4+ T cells sorted from PBMCs, obtained 11 to 12 days after vaccination. The chain is built from TRBV6-7 and TRBJ2-7; D possibly uses TRBD1 or TRBD2 (5 bases each). TRBV6-7 is an open reading frame, and its role is uncertain. The CDR3 DNA follows: TGCTGGGGGTCGACAGTCCACTACGAGCAGTACTTC. This gives the protein CWGSTVHYEQYF.